The rows below give T cell receptor beta chains drawn from one sample of a study of regulatory T cells in long-lasting Graves disease. TCRdb independently ran MiXCR on the multiplex PCR reads; one entry per CDR3 protein. The sample contains fewer than 650,000 distinct CDR3 sequences, 15% to 20% of which appear only once. These same records also appear under a second study, on T cells in Graves' hyperthyroidism and ophthalmopathy.

Here the sequenced sample was peripheral blood mononuclear cells (PBMCs), taken at new diagnosis, from a patient treated with antithyroid drugs. These receptors originate from a man aged 18 to 29 with Graves disease. CDR3s leave out the opening cysteine and the closing phenylalanine or tryptophan. Size tells how often a clone was seen (once, few, many) or the class of an expanded clone, and some rows leave it out.

v_gene	j_gene	abundance	CDR3aa
TRBV28	TRBJ1-6	.	ASSSDRYNSPLH
TRBV6-5	TRBJ2-2	.	ASSYSDSLNTGELF
TRBV6-1	TRBJ2-3	few	ASRLPPGLTDTQY
TRBV11-1	TRBJ2-5	.	ASSHYPDGETQY
TRBV2	TRBJ2-1	many	ASRKNSGRASNEQF
TRBV7-2	TRBJ2-7	.	ASSPRFYEQY
TRBV5-1	TRBJ2-7	.	ASSTGTSGGSYYEQY
TRBV5-5	TRBJ2-7	few	ASSRNSGQIYEQY
TRBV28	TRBJ1-5	few	ASSFRFGDQPQH
TRBV6-1	TRBJ2-1	many	ASRPGFLGGTTYNEQF
TRBV2	TRBJ2-6	many	ASSAGSDGANVLT
TRBV5-1	TRBJ2-5	.	ASSFGDREIQETQY
TRBV12-3/TRBV12-4	TRBJ2-5	few	ASSLMTSGQETQY
TRBV28	TRBJ2-7	few	ASSLWGGRIVGQY
TRBV20-1	TRBJ2-7	.	SARDLEREPYEQY
TRBV7-9	TRBJ2-6	many	ASSRLWAGAGANVLT
TRBV20-1	TRBJ2-5	.	SARGTGVETQY
TRBV27	TRBJ1-1	.	ASSLSQVVTEAF
TRBV18	TRBJ1-3	.	ASSPSKGVPSGNTIY
TRBV27	TRBJ2-7	many	ASSLVGAPYEQY
TRBV20-1	TRBJ2-1	many	SATFPGQPYNEQF
TRBV18	TRBJ1-1	.	ASSLQTGRGSEAF
TRBV11-2	TRBJ1-2	many	ASSLHQFYGYT
TRBV28	TRBJ2-7	.	ASRARQAGYEQY
TRBV6-9	TRBJ1-3	many	ASSYARGSGNTIY